This T cell receptor (beta chain) was recovered during a study of blood T cell repertoires in COVID-19. Study overall: From T cells, B-cell-depleted T cells, or PBMCs came the material, which was cDNA or gDNA.

Two negative PCRs, clearance, or symptom resolution had been documented for recovered Cohort 3 donors. As handled by the study authors: Amplification of reference gene primers provided the estimated nucleated cell counts. Produced via immunoSEQ multiplex PCR; TCRdb's table is partial and in-frame only. V, J and clone size are those of that table, while D and trimming were read from the DNA. Among about 310,000 clones listed, approximately 90% were seen once. The V gene end was trimmed by 1 base and the J gene end by 2 bases; junction bases not matched to a gene: 3. The CDR3 contains 15 residues. The germline V gene encodes CDR1 SGHTA and CDR2 FQGTGA.

This TCR was sampled from a middle-aged woman who had recovered from COVID-19. The sequenced material came from PBMCs or T cells enriched from blood (not recorded which). The chain recombines TRBV7-3 with TRBJ2-3; 7 bases match TRBD1. CDR3 region: CASSLIGGITDTQYF. Written as DNA, the CDR3 is TGTGCCAGCAGCTTAATAGGGGGCATCACAGATACGCAGTATTTT.